This note documents a single T cell receptor beta chain sequence. Its antigen is unknown. TCRs were sequenced from three patients responding to pembrolizumab. Generated by immunoSEQ multiplex PCR, the TCRdb table keeps only in-frame clones and is missing some. This table has about 68,000 clones, approximately 80% appearing once. The data belong to a study of PD-1 blockade in mismatch repair-deficient tumors. General study findings and limits: Tumor-resident clones, often undetectable pretreatment in blood, expanded then contracted after pembrolizumab.

CDR3 length equals 17 residues. V shed 2 bases and J 3 bases; nucleotides not matched to a gene: 7. Germline values: CDR1 LGHNA, CDR2 YNFKEQ. The chain has TRBV4-2 and TRBJ2-1; 10 nucleotides match TRBD2. Here the sequenced sample was peripheral blood, taken 2 weeks after starting pembrolizumab. This receptor was taken from an adult with mismatch repair-deficient cancer. CDR3: CASSQHGTSDYYNEQFF. DNA for the CDR3: TGTGCCAGCAGCCAACACGGGACTAGCGATTACTACAATGAGCAGTTCTTC.